A single sample is the source of the 27 T cell receptor beta chains below, sequenced in a study of blood T cell repertoires in COVID-19. Method: immunoSEQ multiplex PCR; TCRdb's copy keeps in-frame clones and lacks some. This sample has more than 100,000 clones; 80% to 90% occur once, and the top ten carry 2% to 3%. Input material: PBMCs or T cells enriched from blood (not recorded which). The origin of the receptors is a man in his forties with acute COVID-19.

The rearrangement joins TRBV25-1 to TRBJ2-3; D unresolved. The length of the CDR3 is 14 residues. V dropped 2 bases and J dropped 4 bases, with 10 bases sitting between them. Germline CDR1 is MGHDK and CDR2 is SYGVNS. The CDR3 DNA reads TGTGCCAGCAGTGAAAGGATAGCTGCAGATACGCAGTATTTT. It translates to CASSERIAADTQYF.

This clone was counted between two and nine times. The chain uses TRBV5-6 and TRBJ2-7; D may be TRBD2 (5 bases). Between the trimmed V and J ends, which lost 4 bases and 7 bases, there was a span of 12 bases. CDR1 and CDR2 (germline): SGHDT, YYEEEE. This CDR3 region has 12 residues. CDR3 sequence reads: CASSQTPGEQYF. The CDR3 coding sequence is TGTGCCAGCAGCCAAACCCCGGGGGAGCAGTACTTC.

This clone came up once. V and J are TRBV9 and TRBJ2-7; 10 bases align to TRBD1. The CDR3 consists of 14 residues. V shed 4 bases, J shed 2 bases, and the junction held 3 bases outside the gene matches. Germline lookup yields CDR1 SGDLS and CDR2 YYNGEE. This CDR3 is CASSLGQGAYEQYF. The CDR3 DNA is TGTGCCAGCAGCCTTGGACAGGGGGCCTACGAGCAGTACTTC.

The gene calls are TRBV6-5 and TRBJ1-3; D gene unclear. The CDR3 extends over 14 amino acids. Trimming left V 6 bases short and J 0 bases short, with 9 bases between. CDR1 MNHEY and CDR2 SVGAGI come from the germline V gene. CDR3 sequence (DNA): TGTGCCAGCAGAAGCCATCTCTCTGGAAACACCATATATTTT. Its translation: CASRSHLSGNTIYF.

The chain links TRBV19 to TRBJ1-5, with unresolved D. With 3 bases removed from V and 7 bases from J, the gap between germline ends came to 19 bases. Germline V gene lookup returns CDR1 LNHDA and CDR2 SQIVND (reference sequence). The length of the CDR3 is 16 residues. The CDR3 protein is CASSMIGDIAYQPQHF. Here the CDR3 DNA reads TGTGCCAGTAGTATGATCGGCGATATAGCGTACCAGCCCCAGCATTTT.

The chain has TRBV9 and TRBJ2-1; TRBD2 might be the D (6 bases). CDR3 length: 13 residues. Trimming took 1 base from V and 9 from J, leaving 11 bases between them. CDR1 and CDR2 (germline): SGDLS, YYNGEE. CDR3 sequence reads: CASSVSGEGEQFF. CDR3 bases: TGTGCCAGCAGCGTATCGGGAGAGGGTGAGCAGTTCTTC.

This sequence joins TRBV4-2 and TRBJ2-1, with D possibly being TRBD2 (6 bases). This CDR3 is built from 15 residues. CDR1 is LGHNA, CDR2 YNFKEQ, per germline. The V gene lost 4 bases and the J gene lost 6 bases, with 16 bases spanning the gap. The CDR3 reads CASSRDGSLGNEQFF. The CDR3 nucleotides read TGTGCCAGCAGCCGAGACGGGAGTCTTGGCAATGAGCAGTTCTTC.

The sample holds many counts of this clone. The J gene is TRBJ1-1, the V gene TRBV4-2, with TRBD1 as a possible D gene (5 bases). The germline V and J ends were trimmed by 0 bases and 0 bases, with 11 bases remaining between them. Germline assignment: CDR1 LGHNA and CDR2 YNFKEQ. This CDR3 comprises 16 residues. The CDR3 reads CASSQENRILNTEAFF. In DNA, the CDR3 is TGTGCCAGCAGCCAAGAGAACAGGATCTTGAACACTGAAGCTTTCTTT.

This chain joins TRBV14 and TRBJ2-3, with D perhaps TRBD1 (5 bases). Trimming removed 8 bases from V and 4 bases from J, with 16 bases in between. Germline V gene lookup returns CDR1 SGHDN and CDR2 FVKESK. The CDR3 is 14 amino acids. CDR3 region: CASYRGTTADTQYF. CDR3 coding DNA: TGTGCCAGCTATCGAGGAACGACAGCAGATACGCAGTATTTT.

This clone is a singleton in its sample. This chain uses TRBV19 with TRBJ1-5; tentative D call: TRBD1 (5 bases). CDR3 length equals 13 residues. From germline, CDR1 is LNHDA and CDR2 SQIVND (reference sequence). V lost 7 bases to trimming and J lost 1 base, with 8 bases between them. This CDR3 is CASTGWSNQPQHF. The CDR3 coding sequence is TGTGCCAGTACAGGGTGGAGCAATCAGCCCCAGCATTTT.

This chain connects TRBV6-5 to TRBJ1-5; TRBD1 is a possible D gene (5 bases). The CDR3 is made up of 15 amino acids. CDR1 is MNHEY and CDR2 is SVGAGI in the germline V gene. With 7 bases removed from V and 1 base from J, the gap between germline ends came to 14 bases. The CDR3 loop is CASTPTVGSNQPQHF. The CDR3 DNA reads as TGTGCCAGCACGCCGACAGTAGGGAGCAATCAGCCCCAGCATTTT.

V and J are TRBV3-1 (or the pseudogene TRBV3-2) and TRBJ1-2, with TRBD1 identical over 10 bases. Trimming at V came to 0 bases and at J to 0 bases, leaving 1 base not matched to a gene. The CDR3 covers 16 residues. Germline CDR1 is LGHDT and CDR2 is YNNKEL (reference sequence). For the CDR3, the DNA is TGTGCCAGCAGCCAAGAAGGGACAGGGGCTAACTATGGCTACACCTTC. Translation: CASSQEGTGANYGYTF.

This clone has more than one count but fewer than ten. V gene TRBV28 combines with J gene TRBJ2-4, with 7 positions matching TRBD2. V dropped 6 bases and J dropped 1; count of bases not matched to a gene: 6. The CDR3 runs 15 residues. Germline assignment: CDR1 MDHEN and CDR2 SYDVKM. The DNA for the CDR3 is TGTGCCAGCAGGGACGGGAGGTACGCCAAAAACATTCAGTACTTC. Translating it yields CASRDGRYAKNIQYF.

Note on this clone: One junction end does not reproduce the germline sequence, and a read error may be involved. The chain has TRBV7-7 and TRBJ1-1; 7 bases are a match to TRBD1. The germline V gene has CDR1 SSHAT and CDR2 FNYEAQ (reference sequence). The CDR3 runs to 13 residues. CDR3 amino acids: CASSWDSNTEAFF. Here the CDR3 DNA reads TGTGCTAGCAGCTGGGACAGTAACACTGAAGCTTTCTTT.

This clone has more than one count but fewer than ten. J is TRBJ2-1 and V is TRBV3-1 (or the pseudogene TRBV3-2); TRBD2 aligns across 7 bases. This CDR3 has 15 amino acids. The V and J ends lost 4 bases and 7 bases, in that order; junction bases with no gene match: 10. The germline V gene has CDR1 LGHDT and CDR2 YNNKEL (reference sequence). For the CDR3, the DNA is TGTGCCAGCAGCCCCCGATCTGCGGGGGATAATGAGCAGTTCTTC. Translated: CASSPRSAGDNEQFF.

The chain is built from TRBV6-5 and TRBJ2-7; 8 nucleotides line up with TRBD2. Germline trimming cut 5 bases from V and 3 bases from J; bases unmatched to any gene: 9. The CDR3 runs 15 residues. Germline V gene data show CDR1 as MNHEY and CDR2 as SVGAGI. This CDR3 is CASSPGGGLNYEQYF. The CDR3 DNA reads as TGTGCCAGCAGTCCCGGGGGGGGGCTTAACTACGAGCAGTACTTC.

The chain couples TRBV24-1 to TRBJ2-3, with 10 bases lining up with TRBD2. The CDR3 is made up of 15 amino acids. The junction had 5 bases not matched to a gene; V was cut back by 7 bases and J by 2 bases. Germline lookup yields CDR1 KGHDR and CDR2 SFDVKD. For the CDR3, the DNA is TGTGCCACCAGCCCCGGGACTAGCGTCACAGATACGCAGTATTTT. This translates into CATSPGTSVTDTQYF.

The V gene is TRBV14, the J gene TRBJ2-7; D unclear. This CDR3 spans 15 amino acids. From germline, CDR1 is SGHDN and CDR2 FVKESK. V shed 0 bases and J shed 2 bases, with 11 bases lying between them. Written as DNA, the CDR3 is TGTGCCAGCAGCCAAGATCTCCAGTTGACCTACGAGCAGTACTTC. Protein product: CASSQDLQLTYEQYF.

V and J are TRBV28 and TRBJ1-1; TRBD1 matches 9 bases. Germline lookup yields CDR1 MDHEN and CDR2 SYDVKM. This CDR3 has 13 residues. V lost 5 bases to trimming and J lost 13 bases; unmatched junction nucleotides: 11. CDR3 loop: CASSLQGAQGIFF. The CDR3 region has the DNA TGTGCCAGCAGTCTACAGGGGGCGCAGGGGATTTTCTTT.

This chain connects TRBV5-1 to TRBJ2-1; 8 bases line up with TRBD1. Per the germline V gene, CDR1 is SGHRS and CDR2 is YFSETQ. The CDR3 sequence is 15 residues long. Germline trimming cut 2 bases from V and 4 bases from J; bases unmatched to any gene: 5. The DNA of the CDR3 is TGCGCCAGCAGCTTCCCAGGGGGCGCATACAATGAGCAGTTCTTC. Amino acids: CASSFPGGAYNEQFF.

The gene calls are TRBV6-5 and TRBJ2-5; 9 bases line up with TRBD2. In germline, CDR1 is MNHEY, CDR2 SVGAGI. This CDR3 comprises 16 residues. V trimming: 0 bases; J trimming: 5 bases; junction bases outside the gene matches: 7. The CDR3 is CASSYSFAGGPETQYF. The DNA for the CDR3 is TGTGCCAGCAGTTACTCGTTTGCGGGGGGGCCCGAGACCCAGTACTTC.

The chain links TRBV6-5 to TRBJ1-4, with D possibly matching TRBD1 (5 bases). Germline values: CDR1 MNHEY, CDR2 SVGAGI. CDR3 length equals 16 residues. The ends were cut back, 4 bases at V and 10 bases at J, with 22 bases in the middle. DNA for the CDR3: TGTGCCAGCAGTTTTGATAACAGACCAGAAGGGGTAAAACTGTTTTTT. This translates into CASSFDNRPEGVKLFF.

This clone was detected a few times. The chain is built from TRBV2 and TRBJ1-1, with a possible D match to TRBD1 (6 bases). The germline V gene has CDR1 SNHLY and CDR2 FYNNEI. CDR3 size: 14 residues. V lost 4 bases and J 1 base, leaving 10 bases between the germline ends. The DNA of the CDR3 is TGTGCCAGCAGTGTGGTGACAGGGAACACTGAAGCTTTCTTT. Residues: CASSVVTGNTEAFF.

This chain links TRBV10-2 with TRBJ2-1; 8 bases fit TRBD2. Unmatched junction bases numbered 4, after V lost 2 bases and J lost 7 bases. CDR1 WSHSY and CDR2 SAAADI come from the germline V gene. CDR3 size: 14 residues. As DNA, the CDR3 is TGCGCCAGCAGTGAGCGGGGGGGCATAAATGAGCAGTTCTTC. Translating it yields CASSERGGINEQFF.

This clone has a single count. The chain recombines TRBV28 with TRBJ2-7; tentative D call: TRBD1 (5 bases). Trimming left V 7 bases short and J 2 bases short, with 15 bases between. CDR1 and CDR2 from the germline V gene are MDHEN and SYDVKM. The CDR3 extends over 14 amino acids. This chain's CDR3 is CASTPDSATYEQYF. The CDR3 coding sequence is TGTGCCAGCACGCCCGACAGTGCCACCTACGAGCAGTACTTC.

This chain joins TRBV7-2 and TRBJ2-2; D is perhaps TRBD2 (6 bases). This CDR3 spans 16 amino acids. Trimming removed 1 base at V and 6 bases at J, with 15 bases between. Germline V lookup: CDR1 SGHTA, CDR2 FQGNSA. CDR3 sequence reads: CASSLGGRGMAGELFF. CDR3 DNA: TGTGCCAGCAGCTTAGGAGGGCGGGGAATGGCCGGGGAGCTGTTTTTT.

The genes are TRBV30 and TRBJ1-1, with D possibly matching TRBD1 (5 bases). This CDR3 is built from 15 residues. Germline V gene lookup returns CDR1 GTSNPN and CDR2 SVGIG (reference sequence). V lost 0 bases and J lost 3, with 14 bases in between. The CDR3 is CAWSVTGGGDTEAFF. The CDR3 DNA is TGTGCCTGGAGTGTAACCGGGGGAGGGGACACTGAAGCTTTCTTT.